The entry that follows covers one TCR beta chain sequence. Its antigen is not known. Extracted RNA was reverse transcribed into cDNA, the sequencing template. The repertoire was sequenced with immunoSEQ multiplex PCR; TCRdb's copy has only in-frame clones and lacks some. This table holds some 110,000 clones, 58% found once. The ends lost 8 bases at V and 0 bases at J; junction bases unmatched: 8. Germline lookup yields CDR1 LNHNV and CDR2 YYDKDF (reference sequence). The CDR3 extends over 15 amino acids. The source of the sample is a study of CD8+ T cells in alopecia areata. Findings and limits, study-wide: Numerous expanded lesional clones remained in scalp and blood during tofacitinib.

As for treatment: oral pan-JAK inhibitor, 5-10 mg twice daily. The specimen comprised CD8+ T cells sorted from blood, sampled at week 4, from a patient treated with tofacitinib. This chain uses TRBV15 with TRBJ2-3; 7 nucleotides match TRBD2. This clonotype was obtained from a human donor with alopecia areata. CDR3 in amino acids: CATHAGEDSTDTQYF. The CDR3 DNA follows: TGTGCCACCCACGCGGGGGAGGATAGCACAGATACGCAGTATTTT.